These 16 T cell receptor beta chains were all obtained from the same sample, sequenced in a study of T cells in Graves' hyperthyroidism and ophthalmopathy. Regions amplified from RNA transcripts were the TCR beta CDR3 regions. Primed by the HTBI set, a first-round RT-PCR was run on the TCR CDR3. MiXCR was run by TCRdb on the multiplex PCR reads, yielding one entry per CDR3 protein. This table holds about 110,000 distinct CDR3 sequences, 15% to 20% found once. The sample was blood. Every receptor here comes from a woman in her forties or fifties with Graves' hyperthyroidism.

Many counts were recorded for this clonotype. This chain connects TRBV6-2 or TRBV6-3 to TRBJ2-1; 8 nucleotides agree with TRBD1. V dropped 6 bases and J dropped 7; count of bases not matched to a gene: 2. This CDR3 is 12 amino acids long. The germline V gene has CDR1 MNHEY and CDR2 SVGEGT. Here the CDR3 DNA reads TGTGCCAGCAGCGACAGGGGAAATGAGCAGTTCTTC. Its protein is CASSDRGNEQFF.

This clonotype has a count of ten or more. The chain carries TRBV7-6 and TRBJ1-1, with a tentative D call TRBD1 (6 bases). Germline V CDR1 and CDR2: SGHVS, FNYEAQ. The CDR3 is made up of 13 amino acids. V dropped 6 bases and J dropped 3 bases, with 11 bases sitting between them. CDR3 amino acids: CASRATGYTEAFF. In DNA form, the CDR3 reads TGTGCCAGCAGGGCAACAGGGTACACTGAAGCTTTCTTT.

This clonotype was counted ten times or more. V gene TRBV4-1 combines with J gene TRBJ2-7; 15 bases align to TRBD2. Trimming removed 1 base from V and 2 bases from J; junction bases left unmatched: 0. CDR1 is MGHRA and CDR2 is YSYEKL in the germline V gene. CDR3 length equals 16 residues. Here the CDR3 reads CASSQGTSGRAYEQYF. CDR3 sequence (DNA): TGCGCCAGCAGCCAAGGGACTAGCGGGAGGGCCTACGAGCAGTACTTC.

This clonotype was seen at least ten times. The V call is TRBV3-1, the J call TRBJ1-1; TRBD1 might be the D (5 bases). The CDR3 runs 15 residues. The germline V and J ends were trimmed by 1 base and 6 bases, with 15 bases remaining between them. Germline values: CDR1 LGHDT, CDR2 YNNKEL (reference sequence). The CDR3 DNA follows: TGTGCCAGCAGCCAAGGGCTCTCAGGGATCGCTGAAGCTTTCTTT. This translates into CASSQGLSGIAEAFF.

Many counts were recorded for this clonotype. This chain joins TRBV3-1 and TRBJ2-2; 11 bases fit TRBD1. CDR3 length: 15 amino acids. CDR1 and CDR2 from the germline V gene are LGHDT and YNNKEL (reference sequence). V dropped 4 bases and J dropped 7; count of bases not matched to a gene: 5. The CDR3 protein is CASSPGQGAFGELFF. The CDR3 coding sequence is TGTGCCAGCAGCCCCGGACAGGGGGCTTTCGGGGAGCTGTTTTTT.

In this sample, this clonotype turned up many times. V gene TRBV20-1 combines with J gene TRBJ2-7; 11 bases line up with TRBD2. V was clipped by 5 bases and J by 2 bases; unmatched bases: 2. This CDR3 has 13 residues. Germline assignment: CDR1 DFQATT and CDR2 SNEGSKA (reference sequence). The CDR3 bases are TGCAGTGCTGCGACTAGCGGGGCCTACGAGCAGTACTTC. Residues: CSAATSGAYEQYF.

This clonotype was counted many times. The chain has TRBV30 and TRBJ1-6; 8 nucleotides align to TRBD1. V was pared by 8 bases and J by 8 bases, with 2 bases of the junction left unmatched. The CDR3 contains 11 residues. Germline V lookup: CDR1 GTSNPN, CDR2 SVGIG (reference sequence). In DNA form, the CDR3 reads TGTGCCATGGACAGGGATTCACCCCTCCACTTT. The encoded protein is CAMDRDSPLHF.

The chain carries TRBV7-9 and TRBJ2-3; 8 bases are a match to TRBD2. Per the germline V gene, CDR1 is SEHNR and CDR2 is FQNEAQ (reference sequence). V was pared by 4 bases and J by 1 base, with 4 bases of the junction left unmatched. The CDR3 extends over 15 amino acids. In DNA form, the CDR3 reads TGTGCCAGCAGCTCCGTAGCGGGGCGCACAGATACGCAGTATTTT. Protein product: CASSSVAGRTDTQYF.

This clonotype was counted a few times. This chain uses TRBV11-2 with TRBJ2-3; D is tentatively TRBD1 or TRBD2 (5 bases each). V gave up 1 base and J gave up 2 bases, with 16 bases separating them. The V gene's germline CDR1 is SGHAT and CDR2 FQNNGV. CDR3 size: 17 residues. The CDR3 DNA follows: TGTGCCAGCAGCTTAGTTTTCGGGACGGACTCCACAGATACGCAGTATTTT. It specifies CASSLVFGTDSTDTQYF.

This clonotype was detected ten times or more. The V call is TRBV20-1, the J call TRBJ2-7, with D tentatively TRBD2 (6 bases). Trimming shortened V by 4 bases and J by 1 base, and 11 bases separated the two germline ends. This CDR3 is built from 13 residues. The germline V gene has CDR1 DFQATT and CDR2 SNEGSKA (reference sequence). The CDR3 DNA reads as TGCAGTGCTAATCCAGGGAGGTCCTACGAGCAGTACGTC. Protein product: CSANPGRSYEQYV.

The chain is built from TRBV6-1 and TRBJ1-5; 7 bases map to TRBD1. After removal of 6 bases from V and 5 bases from J, the junction contained 7 bases not matched to a gene. CDR3 length: 14 residues. Germline V gene sequence: CDR1 MNHNS, CDR2 SASEGT. The CDR3 protein is CASRAGTADQPQHF. In nucleotides, the CDR3 is TGTGCCAGCAGGGCTGGGACAGCCGATCAGCCCCAGCATTTT.

This clonotype was recorded many times. The chain uses TRBV12-3 or TRBV12-4 and TRBJ1-6, with 7 bases lining up with TRBD1. This CDR3 has 14 amino acids. V lost 6 bases and J lost 5; bases outside the gene matches: 4. CDR3 sequence (DNA): TGTGCCAGCAGCACCGACAGGGATAATTCACCCCTCCACTTT. This gives the protein CASSTDRDNSPLHF.

In this sample, this clonotype turned up a few times. The V gene is TRBV20-1, the J gene TRBJ1-5; D gene uncertain. Trimming took 0 bases from V and 9 from J, leaving 12 bases between them. CDR3 length: 13 residues. CDR1 and CDR2 (germline): DFQATT, SNEGSKA (reference sequence). The CDR3 DNA is TGCAGTGCTAGAGAGAACCCGGGTGGGCCCCAGCATTTT. It translates to CSARENPGGPQHF.

The rearrangement uses TRBV5-1 and TRBJ2-7; no definite D call. The DNA matches TRBJ2-1 better at its end, which makes the J call doubtful. Germline values: CDR1 SGHRS, CDR2 YFSETQ. The CDR3 totals 15 residues. The CDR3 DNA is TGCGCCAGCAGCTTGTTCCCAGGTAGCTCCTACGAGCAGTTCTTC. Translating gives CASSLFPGSSYEQFF.

This clonotype has at least ten counts. The V call is TRBV5-1, the J call TRBJ1-2; no clear D gene. V was shortened by 5 bases and J by 2 bases, with 7 bases between the two germline ends. The CDR3 has 12 residues. Germline values: CDR1 SGHRS, CDR2 YFSETQ. CDR3: CASRPDNYGYTF. Written as DNA, the CDR3 is TGCGCCAGCAGACCGGACAACTATGGCTACACCTTC.

This clonotype was seen many times. The gene calls are TRBV2 and TRBJ1-5; possibly TRBD1 for D (5 bases). This CDR3 is 12 amino acids long. Germline V gene lookup returns CDR1 SNHLY and CDR2 FYNNEI. V was cut by 7 bases and J by 9 bases, with 13 bases left in between. As DNA, the CDR3 is TGTGCCAGCAAAGGGCCTCAGGGGCCCCAGCATTTT. This gives the protein CASKGPQGPQHF. Full variable domain (remainder filled in from reference TRBV2 and TRBJ1-5): EPEVTQTPSHQVTQMGQEVILRCVPISNHLYFYWYRQILGQKVEFLVSFYNNEISEKSEIFDDQFSVERPDGSNFTLKIRSTKLEDSAMYFCASKGPQGPQHFGDGTRLSIL.